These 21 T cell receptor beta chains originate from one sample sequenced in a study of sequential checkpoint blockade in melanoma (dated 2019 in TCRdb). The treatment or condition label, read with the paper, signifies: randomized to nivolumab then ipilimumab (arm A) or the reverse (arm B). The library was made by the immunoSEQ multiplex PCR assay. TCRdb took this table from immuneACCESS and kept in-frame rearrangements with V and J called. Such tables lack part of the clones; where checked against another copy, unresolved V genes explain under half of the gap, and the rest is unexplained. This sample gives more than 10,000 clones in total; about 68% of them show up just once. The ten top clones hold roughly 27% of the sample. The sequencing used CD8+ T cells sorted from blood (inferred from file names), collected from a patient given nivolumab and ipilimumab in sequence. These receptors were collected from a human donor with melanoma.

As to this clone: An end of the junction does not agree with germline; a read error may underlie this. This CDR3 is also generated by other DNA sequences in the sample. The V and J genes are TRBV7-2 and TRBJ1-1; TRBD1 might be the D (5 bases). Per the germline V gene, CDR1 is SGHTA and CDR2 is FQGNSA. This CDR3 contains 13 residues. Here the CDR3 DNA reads TGTGCCAGCAGTTTAGGACAGAACACTGAAGCTTTCTTT. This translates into CASSLGQNTEAFF.

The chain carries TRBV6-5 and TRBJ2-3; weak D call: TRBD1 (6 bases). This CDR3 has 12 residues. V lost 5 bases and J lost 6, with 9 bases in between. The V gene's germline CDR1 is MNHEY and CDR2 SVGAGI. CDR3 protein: CASSQGWDTQYF. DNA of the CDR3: TGTGCCAGCAGTCAGGGGTGGGATACGCAGTATTTT.

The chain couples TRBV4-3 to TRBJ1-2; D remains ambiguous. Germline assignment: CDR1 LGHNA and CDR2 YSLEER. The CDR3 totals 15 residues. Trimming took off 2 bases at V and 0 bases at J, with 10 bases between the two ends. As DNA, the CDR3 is TGCGCCAGCAGCCAAAGGCGGGGAACTAACTATGGCTACACCTTC. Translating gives CASSQRRGTNYGYTF.

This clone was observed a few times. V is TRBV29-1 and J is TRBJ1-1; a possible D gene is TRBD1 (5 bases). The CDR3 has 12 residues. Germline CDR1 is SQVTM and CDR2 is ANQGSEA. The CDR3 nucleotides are TGCGGGGGGGGAGCATCGAACACTGAAGCTTTCTTT. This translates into CGGGASNTEAFF. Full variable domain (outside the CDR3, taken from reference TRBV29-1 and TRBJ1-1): SAVISQKPSRDICQRGTSLTIQCQVDSQVTMMFWYRQQPGQSLTLIATANQGSEATYESGFVIDKFPISRPNLTFSTLTVSNMSPEDSSIYLCGGGASNTEAFFGQGTRLTVV.

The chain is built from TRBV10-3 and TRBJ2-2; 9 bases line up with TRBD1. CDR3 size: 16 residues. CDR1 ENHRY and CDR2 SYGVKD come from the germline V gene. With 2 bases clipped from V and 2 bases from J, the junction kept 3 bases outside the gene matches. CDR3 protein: CAISERDRVNTGELFF. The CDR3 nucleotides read TGTGCCATCAGTGAGCGGGACAGGGTAAACACCGGGGAGCTGTTTTTT.

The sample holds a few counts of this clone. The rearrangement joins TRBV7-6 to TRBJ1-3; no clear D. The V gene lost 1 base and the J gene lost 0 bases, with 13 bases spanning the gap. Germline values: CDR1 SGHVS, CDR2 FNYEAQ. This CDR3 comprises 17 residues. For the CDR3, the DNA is TGTGCCAGCAGCTTAGAGTCAGGCCGGTTCTCTGGAAACACCATATATTTT. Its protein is CASSLESGRFSGNTIYF.

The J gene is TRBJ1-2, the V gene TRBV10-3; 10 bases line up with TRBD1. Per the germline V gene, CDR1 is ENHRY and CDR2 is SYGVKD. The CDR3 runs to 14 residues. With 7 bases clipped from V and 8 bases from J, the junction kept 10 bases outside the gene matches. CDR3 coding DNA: TGTGCCATCACCCGAGACAGGGGGCTTTTGGGCTACACCTTC. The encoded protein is CAITRDRGLLGYTF.

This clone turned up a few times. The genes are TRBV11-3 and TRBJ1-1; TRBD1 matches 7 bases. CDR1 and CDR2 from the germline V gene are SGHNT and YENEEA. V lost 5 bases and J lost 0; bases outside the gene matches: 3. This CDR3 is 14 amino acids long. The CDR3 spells CASSQQGLNTEAFF. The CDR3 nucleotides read TGTGCCAGCAGCCAACAGGGGCTGAACACTGAAGCTTTCTTT.

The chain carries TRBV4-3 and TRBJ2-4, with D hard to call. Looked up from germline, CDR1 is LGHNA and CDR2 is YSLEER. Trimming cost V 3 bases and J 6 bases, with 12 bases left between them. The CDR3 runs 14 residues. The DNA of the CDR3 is TGCGCCAGCAGCCAGTCAGGTTTCGGAAACATTCAGTACTTC. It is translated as CASSQSGFGNIQYF.

The CDR3 loop reads CASTDSSSYNSPLHF. For the CDR3, the DNA is TGTGCCAGCACAGATTCCAGCTCCTATAATTCACCCCTCCACTTT. J is TRBJ1-6 and V is TRBV7-9; D is undetermined. Germline loops: CDR1 SEHNR, CDR2 FQNEAQ (reference sequence). V lost 7 bases and J lost 0, with 10 bases in between. This CDR3 contains 15 residues.

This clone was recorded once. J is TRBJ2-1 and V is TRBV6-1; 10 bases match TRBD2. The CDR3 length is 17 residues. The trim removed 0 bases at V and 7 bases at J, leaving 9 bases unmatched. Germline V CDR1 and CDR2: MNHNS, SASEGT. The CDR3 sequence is CASSEANIAGGSNEQFF. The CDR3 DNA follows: TGTGCCAGCAGTGAAGCAAATATAGCGGGAGGTAGTAATGAGCAGTTCTTC.

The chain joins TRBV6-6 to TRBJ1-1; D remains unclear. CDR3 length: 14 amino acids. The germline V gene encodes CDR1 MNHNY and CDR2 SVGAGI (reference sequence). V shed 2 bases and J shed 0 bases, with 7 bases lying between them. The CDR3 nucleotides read TGTGCCAGCAGTTACGCGGAGATGAACACTGAAGCTTTCTTT. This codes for CASSYAEMNTEAFF.

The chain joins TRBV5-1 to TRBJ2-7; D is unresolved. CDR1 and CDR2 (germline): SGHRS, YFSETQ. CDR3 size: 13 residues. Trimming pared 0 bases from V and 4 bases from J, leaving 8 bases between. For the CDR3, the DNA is TGCGCCAGCAGCTTGGCGGCAGGTTACGAGCAGTACGTC. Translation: CASSLAAGYEQYV.

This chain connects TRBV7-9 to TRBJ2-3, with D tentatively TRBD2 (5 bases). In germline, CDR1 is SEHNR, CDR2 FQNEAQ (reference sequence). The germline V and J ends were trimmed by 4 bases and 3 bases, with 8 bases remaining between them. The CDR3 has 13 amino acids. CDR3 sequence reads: CASSSGSTDTQYF. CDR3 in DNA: TGTGCCAGCAGCTCGGGATCTACAGATACGCAGTATTTT. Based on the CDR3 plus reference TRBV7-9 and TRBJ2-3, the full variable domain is DTGVSQNPRHKITKRGQNVTFRCDPISEHNRLYWYRQTLGQGPEFLTYFQNEAQLEKSRLLSDRFSAERPKGSFSTLEIQRTEQGDSAMYLCASSSGSTDTQYFGPGTRLTVL.

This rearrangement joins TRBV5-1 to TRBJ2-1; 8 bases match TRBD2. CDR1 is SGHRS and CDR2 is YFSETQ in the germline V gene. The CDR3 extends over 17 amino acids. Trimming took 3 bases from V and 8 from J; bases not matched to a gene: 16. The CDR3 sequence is CASSSGTSGLPGYEQFF. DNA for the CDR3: TGCGCCAGCAGCTCTGGCACTAGCGGCCTACCCGGGTATGAGCAGTTCTTC.

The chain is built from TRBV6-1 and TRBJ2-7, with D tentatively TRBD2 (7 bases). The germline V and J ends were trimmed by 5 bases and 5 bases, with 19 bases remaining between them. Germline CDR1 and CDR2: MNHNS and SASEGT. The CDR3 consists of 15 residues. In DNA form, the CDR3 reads TGTGCCAGCAGTTTAGGGGGGGGCCTAAAGCACGAGCAGTACTTC. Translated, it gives CASSLGGGLKHEQYF.

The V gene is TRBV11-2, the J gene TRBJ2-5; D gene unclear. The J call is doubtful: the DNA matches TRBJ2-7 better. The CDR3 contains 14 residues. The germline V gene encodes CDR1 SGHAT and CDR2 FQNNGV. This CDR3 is CASSLVGAAYEQYF. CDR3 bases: TGTGCCAGCAGCTTAGTCGGCGCGGCCTACGAGCAGTACTTC.

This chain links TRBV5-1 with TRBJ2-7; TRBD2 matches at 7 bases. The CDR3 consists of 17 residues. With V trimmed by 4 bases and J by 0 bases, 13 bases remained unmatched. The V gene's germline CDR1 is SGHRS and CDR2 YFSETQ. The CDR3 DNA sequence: TGCGCCAGCAGCGCGGTCCCTAGCGGTATGACCTCCTACGAGCAGTACTTC. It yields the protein CASSAVPSGMTSYEQYF.

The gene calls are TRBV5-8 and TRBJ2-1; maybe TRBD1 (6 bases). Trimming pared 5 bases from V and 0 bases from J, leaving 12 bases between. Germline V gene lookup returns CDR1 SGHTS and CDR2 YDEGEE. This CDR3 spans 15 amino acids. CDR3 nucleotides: TGTGCCAGCAGTTATGGACAGAGCTCCTACAATGAGCAGTTCTTC. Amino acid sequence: CASSYGQSSYNEQFF. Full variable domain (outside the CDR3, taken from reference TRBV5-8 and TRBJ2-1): EAGVTQSPTHLIKTRGQQATLRCSPISGHTSVYWYQQALGLGLQFLLWYDEGEERNRGNFPPRFSGRQFPNYSSELNVNALELEDSALYLCASSYGQSSYNEQFFGPGTRLTVL.

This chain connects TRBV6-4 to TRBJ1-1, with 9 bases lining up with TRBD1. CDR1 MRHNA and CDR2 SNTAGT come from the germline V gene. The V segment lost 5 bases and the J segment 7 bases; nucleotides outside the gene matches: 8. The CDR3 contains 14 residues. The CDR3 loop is CASSSGQGGDEAFF. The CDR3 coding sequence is TGTGCCAGCAGTTCGGGACAGGGTGGGGATGAAGCTTTCTTT.

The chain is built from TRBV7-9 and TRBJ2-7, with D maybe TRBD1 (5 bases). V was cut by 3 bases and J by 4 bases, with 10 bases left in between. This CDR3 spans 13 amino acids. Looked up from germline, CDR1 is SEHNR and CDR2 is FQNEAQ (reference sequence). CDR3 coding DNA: TGTGCCAGCAGCTTCCCGACAGAATACGAGCAGTACTTC. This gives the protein CASSFPTEYEQYF.